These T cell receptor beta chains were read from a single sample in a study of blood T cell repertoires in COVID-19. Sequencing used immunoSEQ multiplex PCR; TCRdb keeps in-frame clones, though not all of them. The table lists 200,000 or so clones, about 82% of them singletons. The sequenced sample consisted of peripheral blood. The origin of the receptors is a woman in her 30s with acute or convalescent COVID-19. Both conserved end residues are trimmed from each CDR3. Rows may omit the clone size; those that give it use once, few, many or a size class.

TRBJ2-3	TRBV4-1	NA	ASSQVPLAGVTDTQY
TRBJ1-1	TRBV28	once	ASSTLGGGTEAF
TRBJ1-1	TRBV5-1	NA	ASSLAQQGRTEAF
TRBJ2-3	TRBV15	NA	ATSGGTGTDTQY
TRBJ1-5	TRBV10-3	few	AISAGTGGWSNQPQH
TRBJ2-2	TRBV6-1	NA	ASSGTSGGFNTGELF
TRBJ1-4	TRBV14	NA	ASSQDLQGNEKLF
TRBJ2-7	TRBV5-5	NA	ASSWDISYEQY
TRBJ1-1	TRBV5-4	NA	ASSQPGPRGNTEAF
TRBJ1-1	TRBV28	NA	ASSLGGVISFLAF
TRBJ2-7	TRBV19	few	ASSLTDTYEQY
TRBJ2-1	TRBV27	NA	ASSFPGGAVDEQF
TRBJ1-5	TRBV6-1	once	ASSEVRQAGDQPQH
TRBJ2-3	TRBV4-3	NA	ASCAGGLADTQY
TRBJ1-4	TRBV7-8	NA	ASSLAGQTTNEKLF
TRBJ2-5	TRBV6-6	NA	ASSRPGLNQETQY
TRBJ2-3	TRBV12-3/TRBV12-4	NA	AARRGAGDTQY
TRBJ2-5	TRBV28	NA	ASSPRTSVETQY
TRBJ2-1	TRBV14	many	ASSLHPGGEQF
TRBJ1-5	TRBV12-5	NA	ATSTGDPQPQH
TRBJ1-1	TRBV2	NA	ASSVAEAF
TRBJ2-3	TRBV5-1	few	ASSPDMGAGGTDTQY
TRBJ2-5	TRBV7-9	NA	ASTTEKETQY
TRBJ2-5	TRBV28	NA	ASSLMTGLGETQY
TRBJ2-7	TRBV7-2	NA	ASSYREGGSYEQY
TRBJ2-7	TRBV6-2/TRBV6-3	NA	ASSYGTSSYEQY
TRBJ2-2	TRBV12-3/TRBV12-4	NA	ASRVAGGGELF
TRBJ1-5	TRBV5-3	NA	ARSPKHRGRNQPQH
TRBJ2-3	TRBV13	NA	ASSLGRGHLGIDTQY
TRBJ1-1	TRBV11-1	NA	ASTTWNGQNTEAF
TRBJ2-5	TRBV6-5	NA	ASRRQGGKETQY
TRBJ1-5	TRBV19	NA	ASSIWDRGNQPQH
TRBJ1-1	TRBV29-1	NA	SVVSVNTEAF
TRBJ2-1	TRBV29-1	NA	SVGEINEQF
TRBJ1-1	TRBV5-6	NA	ASSGGVLNTEAF
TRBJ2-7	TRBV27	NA	ASSLSTAGAEQY